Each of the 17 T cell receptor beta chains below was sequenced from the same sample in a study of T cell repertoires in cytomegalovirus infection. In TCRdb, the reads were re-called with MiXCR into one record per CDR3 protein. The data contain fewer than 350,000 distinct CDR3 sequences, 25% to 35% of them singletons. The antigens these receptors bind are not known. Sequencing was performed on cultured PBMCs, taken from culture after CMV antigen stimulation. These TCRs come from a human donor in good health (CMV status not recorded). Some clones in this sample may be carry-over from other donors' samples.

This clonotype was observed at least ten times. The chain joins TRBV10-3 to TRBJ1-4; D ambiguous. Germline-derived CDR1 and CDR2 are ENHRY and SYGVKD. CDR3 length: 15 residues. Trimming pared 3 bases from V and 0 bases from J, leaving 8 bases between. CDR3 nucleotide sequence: TGTGCCATCAGTGACAGGAGTGCAACTAATGAAAAACTGTTTTTT. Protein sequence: CAISDRSATNEKLFF.

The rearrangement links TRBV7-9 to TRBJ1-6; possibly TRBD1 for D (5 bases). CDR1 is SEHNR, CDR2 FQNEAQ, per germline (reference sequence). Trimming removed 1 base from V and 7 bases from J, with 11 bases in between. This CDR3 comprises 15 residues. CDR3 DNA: TGTGCCAGCAGCTTAGGGGGGGTCAGAAATTCACCCCTCCACTTT. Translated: CASSLGGVRNSPLHF.

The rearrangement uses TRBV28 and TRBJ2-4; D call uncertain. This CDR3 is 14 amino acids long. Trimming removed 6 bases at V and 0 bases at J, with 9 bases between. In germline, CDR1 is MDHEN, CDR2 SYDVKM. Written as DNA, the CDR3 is TGTGCCAGCAGGTGGGCCCTAGCCAAAAACATTCAGTACTTC. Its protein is CASRWALAKNIQYF.

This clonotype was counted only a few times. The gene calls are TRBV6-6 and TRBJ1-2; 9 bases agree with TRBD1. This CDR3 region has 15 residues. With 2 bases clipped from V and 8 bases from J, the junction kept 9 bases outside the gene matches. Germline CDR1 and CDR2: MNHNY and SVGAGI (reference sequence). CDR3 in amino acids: CASSYGGQGLWGYTF. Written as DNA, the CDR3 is TGTGCCAGCAGTTACGGGGGACAGGGACTTTGGGGCTACACCTTC.

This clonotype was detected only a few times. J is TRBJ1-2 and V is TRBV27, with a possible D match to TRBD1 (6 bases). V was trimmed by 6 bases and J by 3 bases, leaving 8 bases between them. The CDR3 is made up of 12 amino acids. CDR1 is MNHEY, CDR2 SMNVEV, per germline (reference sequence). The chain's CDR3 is CASRRQDYGYTF. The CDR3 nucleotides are TGTGCCAGCAGGAGACAGGACTATGGCTACACCTTC.

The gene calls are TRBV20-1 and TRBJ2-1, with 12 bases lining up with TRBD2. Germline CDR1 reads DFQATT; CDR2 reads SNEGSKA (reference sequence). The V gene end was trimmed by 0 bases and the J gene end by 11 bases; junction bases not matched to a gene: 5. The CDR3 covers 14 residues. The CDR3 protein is CSAREASGGGQQFF. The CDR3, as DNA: TGCAGTGCTAGAGAGGCTAGCGGGGGGGGTCAGCAGTTCTTC.

In DNA, the CDR3 is TGTGCCAGCCGGGGAAATAGCGGGGGGGCCCACGAGCAGTACTTC. This codes for CASRGNSGGAHEQYF. The chain couples TRBV11-2 to TRBJ2-7; 11 positions match TRBD2. Trimming at V came to 8 bases and at J to 5 bases, leaving 11 bases not matched to a gene. The CDR3 is 15 amino acids. Germline V gene lookup returns CDR1 SGHAT and CDR2 FQNNGV.

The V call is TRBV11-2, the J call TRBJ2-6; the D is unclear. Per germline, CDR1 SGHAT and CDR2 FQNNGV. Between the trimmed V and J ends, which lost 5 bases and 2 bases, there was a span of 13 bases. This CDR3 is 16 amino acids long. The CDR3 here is CASSPTVRAGANVLTF. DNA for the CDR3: TGTGCCAGCAGCCCCACGGTACGAGCTGGGGCCAACGTCCTGACTTTC.

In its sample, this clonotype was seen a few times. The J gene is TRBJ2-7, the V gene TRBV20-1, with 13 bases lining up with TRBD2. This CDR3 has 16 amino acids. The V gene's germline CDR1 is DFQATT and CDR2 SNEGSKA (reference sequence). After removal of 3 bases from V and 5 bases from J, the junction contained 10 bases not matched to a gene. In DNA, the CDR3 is TGCAGTGCTAGTTTGGGGGGGACTAGCGGGAACCACGAGCAGTACTTC. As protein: CSASLGGTSGNHEQYF.

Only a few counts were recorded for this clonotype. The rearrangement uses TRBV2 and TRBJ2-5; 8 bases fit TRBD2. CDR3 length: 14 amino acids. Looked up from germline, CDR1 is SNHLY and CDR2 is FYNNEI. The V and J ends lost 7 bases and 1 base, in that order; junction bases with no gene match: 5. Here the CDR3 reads CASKPSGPQETQYF. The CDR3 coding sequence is TGTGCCAGCAAGCCTAGCGGGCCCCAAGAGACCCAGTACTTC.

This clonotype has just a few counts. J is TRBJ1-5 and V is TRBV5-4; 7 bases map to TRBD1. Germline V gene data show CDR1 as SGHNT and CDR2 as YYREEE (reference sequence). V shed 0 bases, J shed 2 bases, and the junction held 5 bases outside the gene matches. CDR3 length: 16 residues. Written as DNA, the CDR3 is TGTGCCAGCAGCTTGGGTGGGGACAGTCGCAATCAGCCCCAGCATTTT. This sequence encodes CASSLGGDSRNQPQHF.

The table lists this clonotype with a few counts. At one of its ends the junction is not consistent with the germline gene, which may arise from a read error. The CDR3 loop reads CASREGQGLNYGYTF. Here the CDR3 DNA reads TGTGCCAGCAGGGAAGGACAGGGGCTCAACTATGGCTACACCTTC. The rearrangement joins TRBV2 to TRBJ1-2, with 9 nucleotides matching TRBD1. The CDR3 runs 15 residues. Germline lookup yields CDR1 SNHLY and CDR2 FYNNEI.

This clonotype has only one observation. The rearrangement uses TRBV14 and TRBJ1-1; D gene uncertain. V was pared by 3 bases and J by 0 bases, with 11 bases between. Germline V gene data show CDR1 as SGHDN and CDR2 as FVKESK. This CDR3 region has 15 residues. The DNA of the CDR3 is TGTGCCAGCAGCCAGCCGGGAACCCTGAACACTGAAGCTTTCTTT. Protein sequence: CASSQPGTLNTEAFF.

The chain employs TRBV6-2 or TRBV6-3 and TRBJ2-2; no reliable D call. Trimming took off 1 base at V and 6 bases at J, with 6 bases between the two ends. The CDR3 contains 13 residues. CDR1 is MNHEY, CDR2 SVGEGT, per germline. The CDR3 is CASSYLASGELFF. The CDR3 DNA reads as TGTGCCAGCAGTTACTTGGCCTCCGGGGAGCTGTTTTTT.

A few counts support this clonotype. The chain's CDR3 is CASSSQGLFNEKLFF. In nucleotides, the CDR3 is TGTGCCAGCAGCTCACAGGGGCTCTTTAATGAAAAACTGTTTTTT. The chain joins TRBV7-8 to TRBJ1-4; 7 bases align to TRBD1. CDR3 size: 15 residues. V was pared by 4 bases and J by 4 bases, with 6 bases of the junction left unmatched. The germline CDR1 and CDR2 sequences are SGHVS and FQNEAQ.

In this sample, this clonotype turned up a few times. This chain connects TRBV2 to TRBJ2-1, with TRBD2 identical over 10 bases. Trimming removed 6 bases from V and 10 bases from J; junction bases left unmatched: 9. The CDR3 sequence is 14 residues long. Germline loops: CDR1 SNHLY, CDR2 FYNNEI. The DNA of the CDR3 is TGTGCCAGCAGCGGGACTAGCGTGGGTCGGGAGCAGTTCTTC. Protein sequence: CASSGTSVGREQFF.

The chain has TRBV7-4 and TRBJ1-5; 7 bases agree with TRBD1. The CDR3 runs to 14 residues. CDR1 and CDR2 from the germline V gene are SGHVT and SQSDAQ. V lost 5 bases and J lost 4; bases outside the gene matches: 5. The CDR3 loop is CASSGDSKNQPQHF. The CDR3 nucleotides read TGTGCCAGCAGCGGGGACAGTAAGAATCAGCCCCAGCATTTT.